One and the same sample provided the 2 T cell receptor beta chains below, sequenced in a study of blood T cell repertoires in COVID-19. This table comes from immunoSEQ multiplex PCR, and its TCRdb copy is limited to in-frame clones, with some not included. Among 90,000 to 130,000 clones listed, over 75% were seen once. Specimen: peripheral blood. These receptor sequences come from a woman between 70 and 85 years old with acute or convalescent COVID-19.

V usage is TRBV19 and J usage is TRBJ1-6; D call uncertain. Germline values: CDR1 LNHDA, CDR2 SQIVND (reference sequence). The CDR3 sequence is 15 residues long. V was shortened by 6 bases and J by 0 bases, with 9 bases between the two germline ends. The CDR3 here is CASRTESSYNSPLHF. Written as DNA, the CDR3 is TGTGCCAGTAGAACAGAGAGCTCCTATAATTCACCCCTCCACTTT.

CDR3 nucleotides: TGTGCCAGTAAGCAGGGAAATCAAGAGACCCAGTACTTC. Protein product: CASKQGNQETQYF. The V call is TRBV19, the J call TRBJ2-5; maybe TRBD1 (5 bases). Germline V gives CDR1 LNHDA, CDR2 SQIVND (reference sequence). V was pared by 7 bases and J by 2 bases, with 11 bases between. The CDR3 consists of 13 residues.